Shown below are 20 T cell receptor beta chains from a single sample sequenced in a study of cytomegalovirus exposure and HLA in healthy donors. Amplification used 60 Vbeta primers and 13 Jbeta primers. Assay: immunoSEQ multiplex PCR; the TCRdb copy retains only in-frame clones and omits some. The sample contains 150,000 to 200,000 clones, 60% to 85% of which appear only once. Material for sequencing was PBMCs. These receptors were taken from a male donor in good health and CMV-seropositive.

The chain combines TRBV30 with TRBJ2-7; 10 bases are shared with TRBD2. In germline, CDR1 is GTSNPN, CDR2 SVGIG (reference sequence). The CDR3 runs 14 residues. J gave up 6 bases and V 3 bases, and 8 bases lay outside the gene matches. In nucleotides, the CDR3 is TGTGCCTGGAGACTAGCGGGGTCGGCTCTCGAGCAGTACTTC. It yields the protein CAWRLAGSALEQYF.

The chain is built from TRBV19 and TRBJ1-2, with TRBD1 matching over 7 bases. Trimming took 6 bases from V and 1 from J; bases not matched to a gene: 14. The CDR3 is 17 residues long. CDR1 LNHDA and CDR2 SQIVND come from the germline V gene (reference sequence). The CDR3 protein is CASSPQGVIPFNYGYTF. CDR3 DNA sequence: TGTGCCAGTAGCCCCCAGGGGGTGATCCCTTTTAACTATGGCTACACCTTC.

This chain links TRBV6-1 with TRBJ2-2; no reliable D call. With 8 bases removed from V and 3 bases from J, the gap between germline ends came to 4 bases. Germline CDR1 reads MNHNS; CDR2 reads SASEGT. The CDR3 has 11 residues. CDR3 sequence (DNA): TGTGCCAGCGGAGACACCGGGGAGCTGTTTTTT. Translation: CASGDTGELFF.

The CDR3 reads CASSLGGGQGANGELFF. Here the CDR3 DNA reads TGTGCCAGCAGCTTAGGAGGTGGACAGGGGGCAAACGGGGAGCTGTTTTTT. The chain couples TRBV7-2 to TRBJ2-2; 11 positions match TRBD1. The V gene end was trimmed by 1 base and the J gene end by 7 bases; junction bases not matched to a gene: 8. CDR1 SGHTA and CDR2 FQGNSA come from the germline V gene. This CDR3 contains 17 residues.

In DNA, the CDR3 is TGTGCCACCAGCAGGCCTCGGGCGCGGGGGGGCCGGGAGACCCAGTACTTC. Translated, it gives CATSRPRARGGRETQYF. The J gene is TRBJ2-5, the V gene TRBV15; 9 positions agree with TRBD2. The CDR3 runs 17 residues. V shed 3 bases, J shed 5 bases, and the junction held 13 bases outside the gene matches. In germline, CDR1 is LNHNV, CDR2 YYDKDF (reference sequence).

The chain combines TRBV6-1 with TRBJ1-2; tentatively, D is TRBD1 (5 bases). Germline V CDR1 and CDR2: MNHNS, SASEGT. V shed 2 bases and J shed 6 bases, with 13 bases lying between them. The CDR3 extends over 14 amino acids. The DNA for the CDR3 is TGTGCCAGCAGTGAAACGCAGGGCTTTGATGGCTACACCTTC. Translation: CASSETQGFDGYTF.

The rearrangement links TRBV6-1 to TRBJ2-3; TRBD1 aligns across 10 bases. Germline V CDR1 and CDR2: MNHNS, SASEGT. J was trimmed by 2 bases and V by 3 bases; bases with no gene match: 8. The CDR3 contains 17 residues. CDR3 coding DNA: TGTGCCAGCAGTGAGGGCCACGGGACAGGGGACACAGATACGCAGTATTTT. Its translation: CASSEGHGTGDTDTQYF.

This clone was observed a handful of times. The chain joins TRBV5-1 to TRBJ2-7; D may be TRBD1 (6 bases). CDR1 and CDR2 from the germline V gene are SGHRS and YFSETQ. V gave up 0 bases and J gave up 4 bases, with 8 bases separating them. This CDR3 has 13 amino acids. The DNA of the CDR3 is TGCGCCAGCAGCTTGGGGGGGCCGTACGAGCAGTACTTC. It is translated as CASSLGGPYEQYF.

The chain uses TRBV30 and TRBJ1-2, with D possibly TRBD1 on 6 matching bases. The CDR3 sequence is 15 residues long. V was cut by 3 bases and J by 0 bases, with 14 bases left in between. Per germline, CDR1 GTSNPN and CDR2 SVGIG (reference sequence). The CDR3 DNA sequence: TGTGCCTGGAGAGGCAGGGGTCTAGCTAACTATGGCTACACCTTC. Its protein product is CAWRGRGLANYGYTF. Together with reference TRBV30 and TRBJ1-2, the CDR3 gives the full variable domain: SQTIHQWPATLVQPVGSPLSLECTVEGTSNPNLYWYRQAAGRGLQLLFYSVGIGQISSEVPQNLSASRPQDRQFILSSKKLLLSDSGFYLCAWRGRGLANYGYTFGSGTRLTVV.

The chain is built from TRBV27 and TRBJ2-1; possibly TRBD2 for D (6 bases). This CDR3 has 13 residues. Germline CDR1 and CDR2: MNHEY and SMNVEV (reference sequence). The V end was cut by 2 bases, the J end by 5 bases, with 7 bases between. CDR3 DNA sequence: TGTGCCAGCAGTTTAGGCGGGGACAATGAGCAGTTCTTC. This gives the protein CASSLGGDNEQFF.

This chain uses TRBV2 with TRBJ2-5; D unresolved. In germline, CDR1 is SNHLY, CDR2 FYNNEI. This CDR3 has 10 residues. Trimming removed 6 bases from V and 4 bases from J, with 3 bases in between. CDR3 sequence (DNA): TGTGCCAGCAGCGGAGAGACCCAGTACTTC. Protein product: CASSGETQYF.

This clone has only one observation. The chain recombines TRBV15 with TRBJ1-2; tentatively, D is TRBD1 (6 bases). The germline V gene has CDR1 LNHNV and CDR2 YYDKDF (reference sequence). The V gene lost 3 bases and the J gene lost 4 bases, with 9 bases spanning the gap. This CDR3 spans 13 amino acids. CDR3 loop: CATSSGGGYGYTF. CDR3 nucleotides: TGTGCCACCAGCAGTGGGGGCGGCTATGGCTACACCTTC.

V usage is TRBV5-6 and J usage is TRBJ1-5; D unclear. Trimming removed 0 bases from V and 0 bases from J, with 10 bases in between. CDR1 is SGHDT and CDR2 is YYEEEE in the germline V gene. This CDR3 contains 16 residues. CDR3 amino acids: CASSLGRALSNQPQHF. In nucleotides, the CDR3 is TGTGCCAGCAGCTTGGGGAGGGCTCTTAGCAATCAGCCCCAGCATTTT.

The chain recombines TRBV4-1 with TRBJ1-4; 10 bases line up with TRBD1. This CDR3 has 14 amino acids. The J segment lost 5 bases and the V segment lost 4 bases, leaving 1 base of the junction unmatched. Germline V gene data show CDR1 as MGHRA and CDR2 as YSYEKL. The CDR3 DNA reads as TGCGCCAGCAGCCGGACAGGGGGGAATGAAAAACTGTTTTTT. Translation gives CASSRTGGNEKLFF.

The CDR3 region has the DNA TGTGCCAGCAGCTCGAAACTAGCGTTCTACAATGAGCAGTTCTTC. Its protein product is CASSSKLAFYNEQFF. This chain links TRBV5-6 with TRBJ2-1; 7 nucleotides line up with TRBD2. Germline V gene sequence: CDR1 SGHDT, CDR2 YYEEEE. The CDR3 covers 15 residues. Germline trimming cut 3 bases from V and 3 bases from J; bases unmatched to any gene: 6.

This sequence joins TRBV7-2 and TRBJ2-1, with 9 bases matching TRBD1. CDR1 is SGHTA, CDR2 FQGNSA, per germline. J lost 6 bases, V lost 5 bases, and 8 bases had no gene match. The CDR3 runs to 15 residues. As DNA, the CDR3 is TGTGCCAGCAGCACTCGGACAGGGGTGGGCAATGAGCAGTTCTTC. Translating gives CASSTRTGVGNEQFF.

The chain links TRBV7-9 to TRBJ1-5; D is ambiguous. The V and J ends lost 5 bases and 1 base respectively, with 6 bases between them. Germline CDR1 is SEHNR and CDR2 is FQNEAQ (reference sequence). The CDR3 is 13 residues long. In DNA, the CDR3 is TGTGCCAGCAGCCCGGGGAGCAATCAGCCCCAGCATTTT. This gives the protein CASSPGSNQPQHF.

V gene TRBV25-1 combines with J gene TRBJ2-2; 7 nucleotides match TRBD1. Per germline, CDR1 MGHDK and CDR2 SYGVNS. J lost 7 bases, V lost 6 bases, and 11 bases had no gene match. The CDR3 loop spans 15 amino acids. DNA of the CDR3: TGTGCCAGCAGGGGGGACAGACCTTGGGTCGGGGAGCTGTTTTTT. Protein sequence: CASRGDRPWVGELFF.

This sequence joins TRBV18 and TRBJ2-7, with TRBD1 as a possible D gene (6 bases). This CDR3 region has 17 residues. Germline assignment: CDR1 KGHSH and CDR2 LQKENI. Trimming cost V 0 bases and J 3 bases, with 18 bases left between them. CDR3: CASSPPGTSLLGYEQYF. CDR3 DNA sequence: TGTGCCAGCTCACCACCCGGGACATCCCTTCTGGGCTACGAGCAGTACTTC.

This chain connects TRBV7-3 to TRBJ1-1; D remains ambiguous. Trimming shortened V by 5 bases and J by 1 base, and 8 bases separated the two germline ends. The CDR3 contains 13 residues. The germline V gene has CDR1 SGHTA and CDR2 FQGTGA. The DNA of the CDR3 is TGTGCCAGCAGCCGAGGGCCGAACACTGAAGCTTTCTTT. Its protein is CASSRGPNTEAFF. Full variable domain (outside the CDR3, taken from reference TRBV7-3 and TRBJ1-1): GAGVSQTPSNKVTEKGKYVELRCDPISGHTALYWYRQSLGQGPEFLIYFQGTGAADDSGLPNDRFFAVRPEGSVSTLKIQRTERGDSAVYLCASSRGPNTEAFFGQGTRLTVV.